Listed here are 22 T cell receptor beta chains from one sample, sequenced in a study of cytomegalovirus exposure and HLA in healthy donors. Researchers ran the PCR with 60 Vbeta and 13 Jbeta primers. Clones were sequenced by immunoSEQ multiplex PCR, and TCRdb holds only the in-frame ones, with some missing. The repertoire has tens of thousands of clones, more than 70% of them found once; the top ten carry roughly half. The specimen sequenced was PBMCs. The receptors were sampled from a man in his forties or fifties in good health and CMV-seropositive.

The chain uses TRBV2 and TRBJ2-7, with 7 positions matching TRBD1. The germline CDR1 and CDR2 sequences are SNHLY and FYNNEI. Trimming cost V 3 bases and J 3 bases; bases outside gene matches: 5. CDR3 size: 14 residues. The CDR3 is CASSENRDSYEQYF. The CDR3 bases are TGTGCCAGCAGTGAGAACCGGGACAGCTACGAGCAGTACTTC.

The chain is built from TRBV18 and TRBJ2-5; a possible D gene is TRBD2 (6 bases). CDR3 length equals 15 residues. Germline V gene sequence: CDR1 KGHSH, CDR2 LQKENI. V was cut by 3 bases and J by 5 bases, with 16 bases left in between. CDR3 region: CASSPPYGGKETQYF. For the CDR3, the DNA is TGTGCCAGCTCACCTCCTTACGGGGGAAAGGAGACCCAGTACTTC.

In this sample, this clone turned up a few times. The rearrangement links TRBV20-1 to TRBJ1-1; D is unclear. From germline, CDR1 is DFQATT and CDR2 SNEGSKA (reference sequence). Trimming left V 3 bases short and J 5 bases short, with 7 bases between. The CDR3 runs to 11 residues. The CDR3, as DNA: TGCAGTGCTAGTGAGCGGACTGAAGCTTTCTTT. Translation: CSASERTEAFF.

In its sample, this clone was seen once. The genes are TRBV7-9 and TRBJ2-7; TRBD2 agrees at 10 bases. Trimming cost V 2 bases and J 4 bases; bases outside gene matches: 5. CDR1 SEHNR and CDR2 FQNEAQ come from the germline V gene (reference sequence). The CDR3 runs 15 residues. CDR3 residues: CASSLLLAGVYEQYF. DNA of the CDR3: TGTGCCAGCAGCTTACTCCTAGCGGGAGTGTACGAGCAGTACTTC.

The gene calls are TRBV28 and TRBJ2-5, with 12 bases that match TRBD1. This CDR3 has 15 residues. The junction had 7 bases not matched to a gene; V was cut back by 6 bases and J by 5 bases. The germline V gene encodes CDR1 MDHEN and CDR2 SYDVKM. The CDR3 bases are TGTGCCAGCAGCACCGGGACAGGGGGCCGGGAGACCCAGTACTTC. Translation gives CASSTGTGGRETQYF.

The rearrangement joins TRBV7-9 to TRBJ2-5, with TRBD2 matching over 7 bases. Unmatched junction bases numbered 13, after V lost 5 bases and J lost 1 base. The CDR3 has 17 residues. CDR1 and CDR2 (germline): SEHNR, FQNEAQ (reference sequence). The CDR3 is CASSPLYSGAVQETQYF. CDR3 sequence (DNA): TGTGCCAGCAGCCCCCTTTACAGCGGGGCGGTCCAAGAGACCCAGTACTTC.

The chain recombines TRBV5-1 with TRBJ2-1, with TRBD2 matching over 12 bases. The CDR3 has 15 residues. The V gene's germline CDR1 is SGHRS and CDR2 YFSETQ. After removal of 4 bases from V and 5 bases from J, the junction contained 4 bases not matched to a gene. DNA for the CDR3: TGCGCCAGCAGCCCGGGACTAGCGGGTCACAATGAGCAGTTCTTC. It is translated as CASSPGLAGHNEQFF.

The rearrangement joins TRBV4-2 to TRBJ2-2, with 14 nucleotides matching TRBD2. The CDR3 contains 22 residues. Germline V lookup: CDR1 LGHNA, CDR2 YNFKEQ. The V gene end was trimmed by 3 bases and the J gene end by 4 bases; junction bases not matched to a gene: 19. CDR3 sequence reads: CASSHHRRTSGRTRLATGELFF. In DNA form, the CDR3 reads TGTGCCAGCAGCCACCACCGCCGGACTAGCGGGAGGACCAGGCTGGCCACCGGGGAGCTGTTTTTT.

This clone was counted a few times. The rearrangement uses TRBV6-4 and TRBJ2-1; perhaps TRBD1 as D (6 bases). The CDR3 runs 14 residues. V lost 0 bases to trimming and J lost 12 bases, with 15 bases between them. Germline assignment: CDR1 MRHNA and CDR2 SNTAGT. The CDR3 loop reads CASSDSAGVRPQFF. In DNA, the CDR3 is TGTGCCAGCAGTGACTCGGCAGGGGTGAGACCGCAGTTCTTC.

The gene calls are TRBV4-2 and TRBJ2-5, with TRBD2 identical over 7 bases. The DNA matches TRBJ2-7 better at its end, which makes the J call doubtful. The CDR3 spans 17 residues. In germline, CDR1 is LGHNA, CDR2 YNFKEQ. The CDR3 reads CASSQDRPSGLNYEQYF. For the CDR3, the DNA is TGTGCCAGCAGCCAAGATCGACCTAGCGGCCTAAACTACGAGCAGTACTTC.

The DNA of the CDR3 is TGTGCCAGCAGACCCGGGGGGGTACAGACCCAGTACTTC. Its translation: CASRPGGVQTQYF. This chain links TRBV28 with TRBJ2-5, with 8 bases aligning to TRBD2. V gave up 6 bases and J gave up 6 bases; unmatched junction bases: 6. This CDR3 region has 13 residues. Germline V gives CDR1 MDHEN, CDR2 SYDVKM. Full variable domain (outside the CDR3, taken from reference TRBV28 and TRBJ2-5): DVKVTQSSRYLVKRTGEKVFLECVQDMDHENMFWYRQDPGLGLRLIYFSYDVKMKEKGDIPEGYSVSREKKERFSLILESASTNQTSMYLCASRPGGVQTQYFGPGTRLLVL.

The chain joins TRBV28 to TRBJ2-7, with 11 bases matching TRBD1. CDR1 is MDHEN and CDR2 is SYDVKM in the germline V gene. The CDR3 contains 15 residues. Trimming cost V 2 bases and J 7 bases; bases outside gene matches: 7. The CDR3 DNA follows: TGTGCCAGCAGTTTACCTGGACAGGGGGCGAAAGAGCAGTACTTC. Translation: CASSLPGQGAKEQYF.

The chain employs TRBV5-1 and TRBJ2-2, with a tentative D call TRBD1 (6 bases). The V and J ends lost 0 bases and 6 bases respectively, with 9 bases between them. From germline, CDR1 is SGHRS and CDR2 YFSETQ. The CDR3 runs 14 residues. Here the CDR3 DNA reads TGCGCCAGCAGCTTGGCCAGGGGTCCCGGGGAGCTGTTTTTT. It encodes CASSLARGPGELFF.

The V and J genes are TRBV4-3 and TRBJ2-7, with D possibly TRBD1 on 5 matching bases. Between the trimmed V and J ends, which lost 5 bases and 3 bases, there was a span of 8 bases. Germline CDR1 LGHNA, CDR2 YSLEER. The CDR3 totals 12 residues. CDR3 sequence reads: CASSSDSYEQYF. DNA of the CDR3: TGCGCCAGCAGCTCTGACAGCTACGAGCAGTACTTC.

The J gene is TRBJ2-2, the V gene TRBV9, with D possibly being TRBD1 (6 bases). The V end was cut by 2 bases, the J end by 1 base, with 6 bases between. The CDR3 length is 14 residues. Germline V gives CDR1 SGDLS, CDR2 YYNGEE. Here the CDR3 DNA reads TGTGCCAGCAGCGTGACAGGGAACACCGGGGAGCTGTTTTTT. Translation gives CASSVTGNTGELFF. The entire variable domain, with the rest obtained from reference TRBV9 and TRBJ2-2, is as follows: DSGVTQTPKHLITATGQRVTLRCSPRSGDLSVYWYQQSLDQGLQFLIQYYNGEERAKGNILERFSAQQFPDLHSELNLSSLELGDSALYFCASSVTGNTGELFFGEGSRLTVL.

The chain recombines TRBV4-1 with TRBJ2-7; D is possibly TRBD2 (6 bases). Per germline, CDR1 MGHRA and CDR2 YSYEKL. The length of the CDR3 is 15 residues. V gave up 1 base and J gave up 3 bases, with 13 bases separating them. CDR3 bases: TGCGCCAGCAGCCAAGTTTATGGGGAGGTCTACGAGCAGTACTTC. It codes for CASSQVYGEVYEQYF.

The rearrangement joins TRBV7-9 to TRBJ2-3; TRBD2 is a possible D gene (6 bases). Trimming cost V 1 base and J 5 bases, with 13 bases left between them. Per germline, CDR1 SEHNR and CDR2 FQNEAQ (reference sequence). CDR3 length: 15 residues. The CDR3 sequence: CASSLVGGAVDTQYF. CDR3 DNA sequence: TGTGCCAGCAGCTTAGTTGGAGGGGCGGTAGATACGCAGTATTTT.

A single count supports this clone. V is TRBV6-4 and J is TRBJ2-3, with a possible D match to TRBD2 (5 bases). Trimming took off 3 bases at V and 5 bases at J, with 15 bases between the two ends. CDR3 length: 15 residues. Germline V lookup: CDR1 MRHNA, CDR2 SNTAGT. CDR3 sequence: CASSDWTGSGDTQYF. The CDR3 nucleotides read TGTGCCAGCAGTGATTGGACTGGGAGCGGAGATACGCAGTATTTT.

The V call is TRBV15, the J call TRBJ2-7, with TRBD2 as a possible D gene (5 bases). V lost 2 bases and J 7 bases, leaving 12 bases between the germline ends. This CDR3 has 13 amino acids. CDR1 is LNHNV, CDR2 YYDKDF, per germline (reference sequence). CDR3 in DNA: TGTGCCACCAGCAGAACTGGTTCGGGGGAGCAGTACTTC. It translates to CATSRTGSGEQYF. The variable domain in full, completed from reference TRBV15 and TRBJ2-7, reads DAMVIQNPRYQVTQFGKPVTLSCSQTLNHNVMYWYQQKSSQAPKLLFHYYDKDFNNEADTPDNFQSRRPNTSFCFLDIRSPGLGDTAMYLCATSRTGSGEQYFGPGTRLTVT.

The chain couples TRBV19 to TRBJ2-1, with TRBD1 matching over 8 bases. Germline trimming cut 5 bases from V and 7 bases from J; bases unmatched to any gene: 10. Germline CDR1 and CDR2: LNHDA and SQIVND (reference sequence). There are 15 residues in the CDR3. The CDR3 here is CASSPGQGERNEQFF. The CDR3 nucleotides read TGTGCCAGTAGTCCCGGACAGGGCGAGCGAAATGAGCAGTTCTTC.

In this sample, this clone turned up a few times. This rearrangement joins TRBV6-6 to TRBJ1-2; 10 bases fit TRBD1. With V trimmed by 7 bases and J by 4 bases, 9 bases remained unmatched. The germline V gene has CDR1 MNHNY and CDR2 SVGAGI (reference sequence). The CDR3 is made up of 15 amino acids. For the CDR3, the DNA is TGTGCCAGCATAAGGGGACAGGGGTCCCCCTATGGCTACACCTTC. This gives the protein CASIRGQGSPYGYTF.

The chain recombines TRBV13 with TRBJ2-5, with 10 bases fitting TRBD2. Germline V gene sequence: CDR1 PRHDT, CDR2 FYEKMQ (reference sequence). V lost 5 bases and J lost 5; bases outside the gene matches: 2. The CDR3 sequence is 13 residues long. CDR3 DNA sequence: TGTGCCAGCAGCACGACTAGCGGGGAGACCCAGTACTTC. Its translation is CASSTTSGETQYF.